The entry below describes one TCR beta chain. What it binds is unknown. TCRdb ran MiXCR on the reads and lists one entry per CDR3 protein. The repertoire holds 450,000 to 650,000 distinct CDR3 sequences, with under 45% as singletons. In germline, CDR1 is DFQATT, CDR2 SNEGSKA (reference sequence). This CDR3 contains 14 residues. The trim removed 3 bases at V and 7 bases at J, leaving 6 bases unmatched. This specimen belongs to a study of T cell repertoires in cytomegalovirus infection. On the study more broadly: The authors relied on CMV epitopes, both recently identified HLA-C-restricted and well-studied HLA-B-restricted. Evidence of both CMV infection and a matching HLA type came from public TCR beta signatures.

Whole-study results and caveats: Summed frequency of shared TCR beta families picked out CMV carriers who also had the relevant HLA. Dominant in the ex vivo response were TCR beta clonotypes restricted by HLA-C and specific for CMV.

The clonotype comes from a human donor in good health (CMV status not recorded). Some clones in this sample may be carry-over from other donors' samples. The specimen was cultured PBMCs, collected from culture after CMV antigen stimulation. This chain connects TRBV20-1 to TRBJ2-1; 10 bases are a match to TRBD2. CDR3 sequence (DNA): TGCAGTGCTAGCAGAGCGGGGGGGAGAAATGAGCAGTTCTTC. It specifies CSASRAGGRNEQFF.